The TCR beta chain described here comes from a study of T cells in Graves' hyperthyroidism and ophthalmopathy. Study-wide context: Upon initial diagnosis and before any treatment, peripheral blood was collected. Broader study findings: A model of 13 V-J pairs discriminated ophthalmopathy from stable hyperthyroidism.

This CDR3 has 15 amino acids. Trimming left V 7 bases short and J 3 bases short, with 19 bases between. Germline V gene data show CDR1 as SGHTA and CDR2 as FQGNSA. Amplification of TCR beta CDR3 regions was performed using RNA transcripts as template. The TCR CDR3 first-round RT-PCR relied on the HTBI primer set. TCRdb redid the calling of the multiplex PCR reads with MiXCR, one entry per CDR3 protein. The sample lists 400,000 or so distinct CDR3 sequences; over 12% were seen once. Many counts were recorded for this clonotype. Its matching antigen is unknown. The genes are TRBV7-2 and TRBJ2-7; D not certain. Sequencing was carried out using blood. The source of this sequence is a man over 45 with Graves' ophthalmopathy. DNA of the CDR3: TGTGCCAGCACCCCCCCCGCAGGAAGACTCTACGAGCAGTACTTC. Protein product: CASTPPAGRLYEQYF.